Listed below are T cell receptor beta chains from one sample, sequenced in a study of blood T cell repertoires in COVID-19. Repertoires were generated with immunoSEQ multiplex PCR, while TCRdb's copy carries only in-frame clones and drops some. The sample holds 150,000 or so clones, 87% seen once. Sequencing used PBMCs or T cells enriched from blood (not recorded which). The receptors derive from a middle-aged woman who had been exposed to COVID-19. CDR3s include the opening cysteine and the closing phenylalanine or tryptophan. The D gene is left open where the match is weak. Rows may omit the clone size; those that give it use once, few, many or a size class.

TRBD2,.,TRBJ2-1,TRBV28,TGTGCCAGCAGTGCCGGACTAGTGAACTCCTACAATGAGCAGTTCTTC,CASSAGLVNSYNEQFF
.,once,TRBJ1-2,TRBV21-1,TGTGCCATGGGAAGGGGGACAGGGGCGGGTGGCTACACCTTC,CAMGRGTGAGGYTF
.,.,TRBJ1-6,TRBV7-6,TGTGCCAGCAGCTCTCCCGGCGGAGGGACGGATTCACCCCTCCACTTT,CASSSPGGGTDSPLHF
TRBD2,.,TRBJ2-1,TRBV19,TGTGCCAGTAGCCCCGCGGGAGGGGGGATTGGGCAGTTCTTC,CASSPAGGGIGQFF
TRBD1,.,TRBJ1-2,TRBV27,TGTGCCAGCAGTCCGGGGACAGGGAGATCCTATGGCTACACCTTC,CASSPGTGRSYGYTF
TRBD2,.,TRBJ2-5,TRBV27,TGTGCCAGCAGTTCCCGGACTAGCGGGCGGGGGACCCAGTACTTC,CASSSRTSGRGTQYF
.,once,TRBJ1-1,TRBV7-9,TGTGCCAGCATGCGGGGGGCCGACACTGAAGCTTTCTTT,CASMRGADTEAFF
TRBD1,.,TRBJ2-7,TRBV2,TGTGCCACCCGACAGGGGGCGTTCTACGAGCAGTACTTC,CATRQGAFYEQYF
TRBD2,.,TRBJ2-7,TRBV4-1,TGCGCCAGCAGCCAAGATCAAAAGCGGGAGGGCTACGAGCAGTACTTC,CASSQDQKREGYEQYF
TRBD1,.,TRBJ1-5,TRBV3-1/TRBV3-2,TGTGCCAGCAGCCAGACAGGGGGCCGTCAGCCCCAGCATTTT,CASSQTGGRQPQHF
TRBD2,.,TRBJ2-2,TRBV4-3,TGCGCCAGCAGCCAAGAGCCGACTAGCAACACCGGGGAGCTGTTTTTT,CASSQEPTSNTGELFF
TRBD2,.,TRBJ2-7,TRBV19,TGTGCCAGTAGTGGGACTAGCGGGGGCGAGCAGTACTTC,CASSGTSGGEQYF
.,.,TRBJ2-3,TRBV11-3,TGTGCCAGCAGCTTAAACGGAGATACGCAGTATTTT,CASSLNGDTQYF
TRBD1,.,TRBJ1-1,TRBV11-2,TGTGCCAGCAGCCCCGGGACAGGTGAAGCTTTCTTT,CASSPGTGEAFF
.,.,TRBJ2-7,TRBV7-2,TGTGCCAGCAGCTTAGCGCCCAGCGGCTCATCCTACGAGCAGTACTTC,CASSLAPSGSSYEQYF
.,.,TRBJ2-4,TRBV5-6,TGTGCCAGCAGCTTGTCTTTTGGGCCTTCCTTCAAAAACATTCAGTACTTC,CASSLSFGPSFKNIQYF
.,.,TRBJ2-1,TRBV11-2,TGTGCCAGCAGTTTAACGAGCGGCGGCCGAAGCTCCTACAATGAGCAGTTCTTC,CASSLTSGGRSSYNEQFF
.,.,TRBJ1-2,TRBV11-2,TGTGCCAGCAGCTTACAAGGGGATAACTATGGCTACACCTTC,CASSLQGDNYGYTF
.,.,TRBJ2-7,TRBV9,TGTGCCAGCAGCCCTAGCTTCGGGTTCTCCTACGAGCAGTACTTC,CASSPSFGFSYEQYF
TRBD1,.,TRBJ1-1,TRBV7-9,TGTGCCAGCAGCCGCCGTTTAGCCGGGACAGGGGGCACTGAAGCTTTCTTT,CASSRRLAGTGGTEAFF
.,once,TRBJ1-1,TRBV5-1,TGCGCCAGCAGCTTGACAGGTCCTATGAACACTGAAGCTTTCTTT,CASSLTGPMNTEAFF
TRBD2,.,TRBJ2-5,TRBV11-3,TGTGCCAGCAGCTTAGACGGGGGACTAGCAGGGGAGACCCAGTACTTC,CASSLDGGLAGETQYF
.,.,TRBJ1-1,TRBV7-2,TGTGCCAGCAGCTTAGTCCCAGGGCAGAGGAACACTGAAGCTTTCTTT,CASSLVPGQRNTEAFF
.,.,TRBJ1-5,TRBV6-1,TGTGCCAGCAGTGAAGCGGAGGGTCCCAATCAGCCCCAGCATTTT,CASSEAEGPNQPQHF
TRBD1,.,TRBJ1-1,TRBV9,TGTGCCAGCAGCGCCCACAGGGGCCAGGACACTGAAGCTTTCTTT,CASSAHRGQDTEAFF
.,.,TRBJ1-1,TRBV10-3,TGTGCCATCGGACAGATGAACACTGAAGCTTTCTTT,CAIGQMNTEAFF
TRBD1,.,TRBJ1-3,TRBV6-1,TGTGCCAGCAGTGCCTCGGGACAGCGATTTGGAAACACCATATATTTT,CASSASGQRFGNTIYF
.,.,TRBJ2-1,TRBV19,TGTGCCAGTAGTATATCCGCGGGGAGGACAGGCGGCAATGAGCAGTTCTTC,CASSISAGRTGGNEQFF
.,.,TRBJ2-5,TRBV18,TGTGCCAGCTCACCACCGGGGCGAAGGGAGACCCAGTACTTC,CASSPPGRRETQYF
.,.,TRBJ2-1,TRBV28,TGTGCCAGCAGTTTATTTTCCCCGGAGCTGTTCTTC,CASSLFSPELFF
.,.,TRBJ2-3,TRBV5-6,TGTGCCAGCAGCTTGGTAGGCCGGGTCTCAGATACGCAGTATTTT,CASSLVGRVSDTQYF
.,.,TRBJ1-1,TRBV11-2,TGTGCCAGCAGCTTAGATTACTGGGCCCCCTACACTGAAGCTTTCTTT,CASSLDYWAPYTEAFF
.,.,TRBJ1-3,TRBV4-2,TGTGCCAGCAGCCAAGAACGGGTGGCTGGAAACACCATATATTTT,CASSQERVAGNTIYF
TRBD2,.,TRBJ2-7,TRBV5-1,TGCGCCAGCAGCTCGGTGGAGGGAGGGATAAACGAGCAGTACTTC,CASSSVEGGINEQYF
.,.,TRBJ1-4,TRBV5-1,TGCGCCAGCAGCTTGGTAGGGGAAGGAGAAAAACTGTTTTTT,CASSLVGEGEKLFF
TRBD1,.,TRBJ2-7,TRBV11-2,TGTGCCAGCAGCCCCAGGGCTGACAGGGGCCCTATTCCCCACTTC,CASSPRADRGPIPHF
TRBD1,.,TRBJ2-3,TRBV7-9,TGTGCCAGCAGCTCAGAGGACAGGGGGGGCACAGATACGCAGTATTTT,CASSSEDRGGTDTQYF